Below are 13 T cell receptor beta chains sequenced from a single sample in a study of shared clonotypes between healthy human individuals. The repertoire was sequenced with immunoSEQ multiplex PCR; TCRdb's copy has only in-frame clones and lacks some. The table includes around 2.3 million clones, 90% to 96% detected once. Sample: naive CD4+ T cells sorted from blood. Subset defined: CD45RA+ positively selected. These receptors were collected from a man aged 18 to 35 in good health.

V and J are TRBV28 and TRBJ1-2; 7 positions agree with TRBD1. J lost 7 bases, V lost 5 bases, and 13 bases had no gene match. Germline values: CDR1 MDHEN, CDR2 SYDVKM. The CDR3 has 15 residues. The DNA of the CDR3 is TGTGCCAGCAGTAAAAGGACAGGAGGAGGTTCTGGCTACACCTTC. Its translation is CASSKRTGGGSGYTF.

This chain links TRBV5-1 with TRBJ1-6; D perhaps matches TRBD1 (5 bases). The CDR3 runs to 15 residues. CDR1 is SGHRS and CDR2 is YFSETQ in the germline V gene. V lost 6 bases to trimming and J lost 3 bases, with 13 bases between them. CDR3 DNA: TGCGCCAGCACCCCCACGGGACTCTATAATTCACCCCTCCACTTT. It encodes CASTPTGLYNSPLHF. Full variable domain (missing parts from reference TRBV5-1 and TRBJ1-6): KAGVTQTPRYLIKTRGQQVTLSCSPISGHRSVSWYQQTPGQGLQFLFEYFSETQRNKGNFPGRFSGRQFSNSRSEMNVSTLELGDSALYLCASTPTGLYNSPLHFGNGTRLTVT.

The chain joins TRBV28 to TRBJ1-2; D might be TRBD1 (6 bases). Germline V gene data show CDR1 as MDHEN and CDR2 as SYDVKM. The CDR3 has 14 amino acids. Trimming stripped 4 bases from V and 7 bases from J, with 16 bases between. DNA of the CDR3: TGTGCCAGCAGTTCTGGGGGCGCGGAACCTGGCTACACCTTC. This translates into CASSSGGAEPGYTF.

The chain couples TRBV28 to TRBJ1-2; 8 bases map to TRBD1. The length of the CDR3 is 15 residues. Unmatched junction bases numbered 4, after V lost 4 bases and J lost 0 bases. Looked up from germline, CDR1 is MDHEN and CDR2 is SYDVKM. The CDR3 coding sequence is TGTGCCAGCAGTTCGACAGGGGTAGCTAACTATGGCTACACCTTC. Protein sequence: CASSSTGVANYGYTF.

The chain combines TRBV12-1 with TRBJ2-1. TRBV12-1 is designated a pseudogene. The CDR3 length is 12 residues. CDR3 amino acids: CASRTPYNEQFF. In nucleotides, the CDR3 is TGTGCCAGCCGTACGCCCTACAATGAGCAGTTCTTC.

As regards this clone: The same CDR3 can be traced to other DNA sequences in this sample. The rearrangement links TRBV10-3 to TRBJ2-2; no clear D gene. Germline V lookup: CDR1 ENHRY, CDR2 SYGVKD. Deletions cut 4 bases from V and 0 bases from J, with 6 bases between. The CDR3 is made up of 14 amino acids. Here the CDR3 reads CAISGTANTGELFF. In DNA, the CDR3 is TGTGCCATCAGTGGGACGGCGAACACCGGGGAGCTGTTTTTT.

The chain carries TRBV18 and TRBJ2-7; D not resolved. CDR1 is KGHSH and CDR2 is LQKENI in the germline V gene. The length of the CDR3 is 13 residues. Trimming shortened V by 4 bases and J by 1 base, and 8 bases separated the two germline ends. The CDR3 region has the DNA TGTGCCAGCTCACAGGTCCTATCCTACGAGCAGTACTTC. Translated, it gives CASSQVLSYEQYF.

The gene calls are TRBV6-5 and TRBJ2-5; 8 bases fit TRBD2. The CDR3 totals 13 residues. Germline-derived CDR1 and CDR2 are MNHEY and SVGAGI. The junction had 6 bases not matched to a gene; V was cut back by 8 bases and J by 4 bases. CDR3 region: CASWDGGAETQYF. Here the CDR3 DNA reads TGTGCCAGCTGGGACGGGGGGGCAGAGACCCAGTACTTC.

The chain carries TRBV2 and TRBJ2-1, with D possibly TRBD2 on 6 matching bases. From germline, CDR1 is SNHLY and CDR2 FYNNEI. CDR3 length: 16 residues. Trimming cost V 5 bases and J 2 bases, with 16 bases left between them. CDR3 DNA sequence: TGTGCCAGCAGTTCCCGACTAGTTTACACCTACAATGAGCAGTTCTTC. Protein: CASSSRLVYTYNEQFF.

The chain is built from TRBV11-2 and TRBJ1-2; no clear D. This CDR3 region has 13 residues. Looked up from germline, CDR1 is SGHAT and CDR2 is FQNNGV. The germline V and J ends were trimmed by 3 bases and 3 bases, with 8 bases remaining between them. DNA of the CDR3: TGTGCCAGCAGCTTGACATCTGACTATGGCTACACCTTC. Translating gives CASSLTSDYGYTF.

This chain joins TRBV7-9 and TRBJ2-3; 10 bases fit TRBD2. Germline V gene data show CDR1 as SEHNR and CDR2 as FQNEAQ (reference sequence). J gave up 6 bases and V 5 bases, and 11 bases lay outside the gene matches. The CDR3 is made up of 16 amino acids. The CDR3 DNA reads TGTGCCAGCAGCCCCGCGCTAGCGGGAGTTCCCGATACGCAGTATTTT. Residues: CASSPALAGVPDTQYF. Based on the CDR3 plus reference TRBV7-9 and TRBJ2-3, the full variable domain is DTGVSQNPRHKITKRGQNVTFRCDPISEHNRLYWYRQTLGQGPEFLTYFQNEAQLEKSRLLSDRFSAERPKGSFSTLEIQRTEQGDSAMYLCASSPALAGVPDTQYFGPGTRLTVL.

The sample holds one count of this clone. This chain uses TRBV10-3 with TRBJ2-1; 10 nucleotides align to TRBD2. This CDR3 comprises 15 residues. Germline V gene data show CDR1 as ENHRY and CDR2 as SYGVKD. V dropped 5 bases and J dropped 0; count of bases not matched to a gene: 1. In DNA, the CDR3 is TGTGCCATCAGTTCTAGCGGGAGCTCCTACAATGAGCAGTTCTTC. Translating gives CAISSSGSSYNEQFF.

The rearrangement joins TRBV2 to TRBJ1-2; no definite D call. The CDR3 length is 14 residues. Trimming took off 6 bases at V and 6 bases at J, with 17 bases between the two ends. Looked up from germline, CDR1 is SNHLY and CDR2 is FYNNEI. The chain's CDR3 is CASRKIDTINGYTF. The CDR3 DNA reads TGTGCCAGCAGGAAGATCGACACGATTAATGGCTACACCTTC.